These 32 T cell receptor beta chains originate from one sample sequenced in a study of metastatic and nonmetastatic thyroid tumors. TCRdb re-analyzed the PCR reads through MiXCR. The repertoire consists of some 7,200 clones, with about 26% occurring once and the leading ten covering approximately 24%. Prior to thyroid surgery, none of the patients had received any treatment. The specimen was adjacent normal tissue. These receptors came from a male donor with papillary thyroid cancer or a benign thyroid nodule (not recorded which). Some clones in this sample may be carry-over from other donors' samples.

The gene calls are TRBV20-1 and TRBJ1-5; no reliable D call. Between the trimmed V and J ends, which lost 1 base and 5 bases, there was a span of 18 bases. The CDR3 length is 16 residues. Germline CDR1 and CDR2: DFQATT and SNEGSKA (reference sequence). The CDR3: CSARVLDRGSDQPQHF. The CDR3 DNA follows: TGCAGTGCTAGAGTCCTTGACCGGGGTTCGGATCAGCCCCAGCATTTT.

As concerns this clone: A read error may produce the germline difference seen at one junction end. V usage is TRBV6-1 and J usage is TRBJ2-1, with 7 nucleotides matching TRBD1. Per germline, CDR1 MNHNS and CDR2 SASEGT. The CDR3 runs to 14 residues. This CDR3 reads CASTETGERREQFF. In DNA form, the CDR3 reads TGTGCCAGCACTGAAACAGGGGAAAGACGTGAGCAGTTCTTC.

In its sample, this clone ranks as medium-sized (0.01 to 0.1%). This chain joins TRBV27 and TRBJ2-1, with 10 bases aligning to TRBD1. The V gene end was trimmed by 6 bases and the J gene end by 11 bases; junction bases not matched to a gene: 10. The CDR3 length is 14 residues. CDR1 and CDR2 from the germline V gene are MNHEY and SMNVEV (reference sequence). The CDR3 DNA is TGTGCCAGCAGAACCGGGACAGGGGCCCCCCAGCAGTTCTTC. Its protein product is CASRTGTGAPQQFF.

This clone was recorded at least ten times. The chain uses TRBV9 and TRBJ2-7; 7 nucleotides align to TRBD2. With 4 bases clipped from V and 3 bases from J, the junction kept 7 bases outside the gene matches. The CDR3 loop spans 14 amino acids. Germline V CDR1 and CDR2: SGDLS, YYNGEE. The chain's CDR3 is CASSPRTSDYEQYF. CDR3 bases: TGTGCCAGCAGCCCTCGGACTAGTGACTACGAGCAGTACTTC.

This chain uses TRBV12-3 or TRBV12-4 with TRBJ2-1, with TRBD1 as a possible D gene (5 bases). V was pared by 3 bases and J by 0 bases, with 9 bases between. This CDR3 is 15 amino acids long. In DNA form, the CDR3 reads TGTGCCAGCAGTTTGACAGTCAGCTCCTACAATGAGCAGTTCTTC. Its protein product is CASSLTVSSYNEQFF.

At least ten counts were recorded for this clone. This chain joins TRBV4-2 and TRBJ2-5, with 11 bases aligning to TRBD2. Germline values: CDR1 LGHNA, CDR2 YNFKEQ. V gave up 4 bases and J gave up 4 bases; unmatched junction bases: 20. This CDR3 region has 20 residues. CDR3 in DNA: TGTGCCAGCAGCCGCCTAAGGGTAGCGGGGGGGGCTCGAATAGTAGAGACCCAGTACTTC. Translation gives CASSRLRVAGGARIVETQYF.

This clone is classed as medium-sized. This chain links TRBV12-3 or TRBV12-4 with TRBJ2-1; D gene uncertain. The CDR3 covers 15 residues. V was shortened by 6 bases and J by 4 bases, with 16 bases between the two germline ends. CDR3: CASSYEPPGYNEQFF. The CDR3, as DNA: TGTGCCAGCAGCTATGAGCCACCCGGGTACAATGAGCAGTTCTTC.

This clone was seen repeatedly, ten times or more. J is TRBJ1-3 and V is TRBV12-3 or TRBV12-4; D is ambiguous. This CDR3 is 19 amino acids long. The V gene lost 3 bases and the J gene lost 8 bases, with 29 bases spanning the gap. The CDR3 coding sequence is TGTGCCAGCAGTTTTGGCGGCCTGGGCCGCGGAAATAATGCAGACACCATATATTTT. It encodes CASSFGGLGRGNNADTIYF.

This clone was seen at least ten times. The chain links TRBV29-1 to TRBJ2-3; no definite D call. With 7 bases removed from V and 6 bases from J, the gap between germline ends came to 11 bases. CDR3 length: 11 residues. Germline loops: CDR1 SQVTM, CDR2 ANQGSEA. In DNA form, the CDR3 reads TGCAGCGAGGCTCTAGGGGATACGCAGTATTTT. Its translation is CSEALGDTQYF.

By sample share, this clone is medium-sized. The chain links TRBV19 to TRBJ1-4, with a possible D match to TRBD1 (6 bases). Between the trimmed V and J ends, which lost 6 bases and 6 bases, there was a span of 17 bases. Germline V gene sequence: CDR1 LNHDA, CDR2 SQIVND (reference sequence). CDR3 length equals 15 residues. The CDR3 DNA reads TGTGCCAGTAGGTCGTCCAGGGGATTTGATGAAAAACTGTTTTTT. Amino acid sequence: CASRSSRGFDEKLFF.

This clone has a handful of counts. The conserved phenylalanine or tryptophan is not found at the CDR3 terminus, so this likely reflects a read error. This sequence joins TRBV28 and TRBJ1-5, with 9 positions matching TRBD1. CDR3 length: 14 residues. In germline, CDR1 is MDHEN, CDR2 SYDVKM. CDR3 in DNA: TGTGCCAGCCGTTTCGGGACAGGGAACCAGCCCCAGCATTTG. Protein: CASRFGTGNQPQHL.

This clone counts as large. Written as DNA, the CDR3 is TGTGCCAGCAGTCGGACAGGCCCCCCGAACACTGAAGCTTTCTTT. Its protein is CASSRTGPPNTEAFF. This chain links TRBV6-1 with TRBJ1-1; 7 bases fit TRBD1. Per the germline V gene, CDR1 is MNHNS and CDR2 is SASEGT. The CDR3 length is 15 residues. V dropped 5 bases and J dropped 1; count of bases not matched to a gene: 7.

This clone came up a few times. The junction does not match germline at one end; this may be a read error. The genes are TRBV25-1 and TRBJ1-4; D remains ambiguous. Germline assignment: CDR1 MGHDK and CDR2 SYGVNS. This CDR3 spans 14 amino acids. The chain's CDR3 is CASSVPATNEKLVF. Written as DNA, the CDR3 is TGTGCCAGCAGTGTACCTGCAACTAATGAAAAACTGGTTTTT.

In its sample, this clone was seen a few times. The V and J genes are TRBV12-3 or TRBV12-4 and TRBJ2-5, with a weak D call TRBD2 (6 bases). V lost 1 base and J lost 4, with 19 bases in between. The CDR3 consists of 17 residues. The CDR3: CASSLEVGRGGPETQYF. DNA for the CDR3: TGTGCCAGCAGTTTAGAGGTGGGGCGGGGCGGGCCAGAGACCCAGTACTTC.

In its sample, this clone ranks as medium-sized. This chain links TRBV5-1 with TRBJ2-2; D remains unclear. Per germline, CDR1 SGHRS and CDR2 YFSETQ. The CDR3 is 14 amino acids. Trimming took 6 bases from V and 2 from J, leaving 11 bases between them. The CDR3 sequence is CASKRLQNTGELFF. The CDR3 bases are TGCGCCAGCAAGAGGTTACAAAACACCGGGGAGCTGTTTTTT.

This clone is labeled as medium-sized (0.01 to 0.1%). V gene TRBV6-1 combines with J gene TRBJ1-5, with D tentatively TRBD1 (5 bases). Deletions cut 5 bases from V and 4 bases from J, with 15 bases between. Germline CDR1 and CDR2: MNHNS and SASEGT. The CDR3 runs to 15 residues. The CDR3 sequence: CASSRDLSLNQPQHF. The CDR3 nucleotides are TGTGCCAGCAGTAGGGACTTGTCGTTGAATCAGCCCCAGCATTTT.

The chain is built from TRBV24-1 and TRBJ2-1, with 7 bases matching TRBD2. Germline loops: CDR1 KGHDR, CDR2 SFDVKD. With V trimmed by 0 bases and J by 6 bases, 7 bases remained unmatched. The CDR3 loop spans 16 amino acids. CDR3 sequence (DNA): TGTGCCACCAGTGATTTGCCGGCGGGAGTACGCAATGAGCAGTTCTTC. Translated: CATSDLPAGVRNEQFF.

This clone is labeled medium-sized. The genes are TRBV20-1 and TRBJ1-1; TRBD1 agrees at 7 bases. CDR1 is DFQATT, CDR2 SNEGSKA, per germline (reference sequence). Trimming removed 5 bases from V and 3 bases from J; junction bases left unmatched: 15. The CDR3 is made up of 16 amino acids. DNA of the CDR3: TGCAGTGCTCTGACTTACAGGGGAGGTTACGACACTGAAGCTTTCTTT. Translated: CSALTYRGGYDTEAFF.

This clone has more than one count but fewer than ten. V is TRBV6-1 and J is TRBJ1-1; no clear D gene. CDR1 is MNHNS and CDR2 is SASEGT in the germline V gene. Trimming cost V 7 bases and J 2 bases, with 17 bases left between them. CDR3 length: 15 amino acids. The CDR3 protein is CASMETGKANTEAFF. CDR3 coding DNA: TGTGCCAGCATGGAGACCGGGAAAGCCAACACTGAAGCTTTCTTT.

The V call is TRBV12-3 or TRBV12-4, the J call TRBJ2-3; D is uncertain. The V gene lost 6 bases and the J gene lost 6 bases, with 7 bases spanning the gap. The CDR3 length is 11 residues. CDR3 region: CASRLTDTQYF. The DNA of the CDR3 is TGTGCCAGCAGATTAACCGATACGCAGTATTTT.

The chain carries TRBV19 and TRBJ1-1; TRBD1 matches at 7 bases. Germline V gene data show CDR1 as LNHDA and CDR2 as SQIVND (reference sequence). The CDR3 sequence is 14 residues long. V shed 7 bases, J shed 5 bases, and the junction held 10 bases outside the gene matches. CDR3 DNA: TGTGCCAGTAAGACAGGGAGTTTCGGGACTGAAGCTTTCTTT. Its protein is CASKTGSFGTEAFF. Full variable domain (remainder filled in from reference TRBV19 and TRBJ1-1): DGGITQSPKYLFRKEGQNVTLSCEQNLNHDAMYWYRQDPGQGLRLIYYSQIVNDFQKGDIAEGYSVSREKKESFPLTVTSAQKNPTAFYLCASKTGSFGTEAFFGQGTRLTVV.

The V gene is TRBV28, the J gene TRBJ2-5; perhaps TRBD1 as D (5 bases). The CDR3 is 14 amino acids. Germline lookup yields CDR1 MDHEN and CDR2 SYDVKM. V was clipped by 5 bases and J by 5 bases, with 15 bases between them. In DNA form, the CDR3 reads TGTGCCAGCAGTAACCAGGGCGAGAGCGAGACCCAGTACTTC. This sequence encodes CASSNQGESETQYF.

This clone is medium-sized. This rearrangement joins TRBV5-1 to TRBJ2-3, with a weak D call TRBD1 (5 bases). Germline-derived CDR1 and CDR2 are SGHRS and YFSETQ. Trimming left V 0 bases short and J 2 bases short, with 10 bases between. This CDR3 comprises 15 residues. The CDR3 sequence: CASSLGTTPTDTQYF. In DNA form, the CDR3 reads TGCGCCAGCAGCTTGGGGACAACCCCCACAGATACGCAGTATTTT.

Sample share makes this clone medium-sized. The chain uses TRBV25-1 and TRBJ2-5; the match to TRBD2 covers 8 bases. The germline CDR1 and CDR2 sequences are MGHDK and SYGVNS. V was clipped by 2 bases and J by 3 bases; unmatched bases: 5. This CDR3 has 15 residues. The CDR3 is CASSEATSGEETQYF. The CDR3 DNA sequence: TGTGCCAGCAGTGAAGCCACTAGCGGAGAAGAGACCCAGTACTTC.

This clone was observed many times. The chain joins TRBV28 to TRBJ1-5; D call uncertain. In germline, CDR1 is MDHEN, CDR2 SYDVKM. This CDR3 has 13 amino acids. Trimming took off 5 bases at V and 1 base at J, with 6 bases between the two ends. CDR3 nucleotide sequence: TGTGCCAGCAGTAGGCAAAGCAATCAGCCCCAGCATTTT. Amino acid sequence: CASSRQSNQPQHF.

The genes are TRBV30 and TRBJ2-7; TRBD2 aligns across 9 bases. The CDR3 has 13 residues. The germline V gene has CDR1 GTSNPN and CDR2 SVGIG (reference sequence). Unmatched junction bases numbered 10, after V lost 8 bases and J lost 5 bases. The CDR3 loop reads CAGRLAAGHEQYF. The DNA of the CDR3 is TGTGCCGGACGACTAGCGGCAGGTCACGAGCAGTACTTC.

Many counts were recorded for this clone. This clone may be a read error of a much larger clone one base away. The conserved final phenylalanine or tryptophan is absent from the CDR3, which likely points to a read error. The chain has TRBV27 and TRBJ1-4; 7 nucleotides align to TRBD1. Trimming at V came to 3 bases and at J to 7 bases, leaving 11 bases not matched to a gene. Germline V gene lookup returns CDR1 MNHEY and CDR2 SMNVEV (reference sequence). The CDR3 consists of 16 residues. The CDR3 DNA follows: TGTGCCAGCAGTTTTCTAAGACAGGGAAGAGTTGAAAAACTGTTTCTT. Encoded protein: CASSFLRQGRVEKLFL.

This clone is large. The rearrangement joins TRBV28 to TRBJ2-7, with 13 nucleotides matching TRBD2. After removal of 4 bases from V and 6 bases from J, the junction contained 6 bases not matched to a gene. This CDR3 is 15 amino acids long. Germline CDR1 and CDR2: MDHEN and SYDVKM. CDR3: CASSSGTSGKPEQYF. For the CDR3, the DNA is TGTGCCAGCAGTTCCGGGACTAGCGGGAAGCCCGAGCAGTACTTC.

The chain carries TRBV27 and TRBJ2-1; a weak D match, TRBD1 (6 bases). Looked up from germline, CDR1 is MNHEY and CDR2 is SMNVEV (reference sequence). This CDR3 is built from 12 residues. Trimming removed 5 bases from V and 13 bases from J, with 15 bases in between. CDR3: CASSEQGVYQFF. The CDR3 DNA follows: TGTGCCAGCAGTGAACAGGGAGTCTATCAGTTCTTC.

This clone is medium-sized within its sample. Here the CDR3 DNA reads TGTGCCAGCAGCCCCAGCGGGGGGGCCTACGAGCAGTACTTC. Its protein is CASSPSGGAYEQYF. The chain uses TRBV7-6 and TRBJ2-7; the match to TRBD2 covers 10 bases. This CDR3 region has 14 residues. Germline values: CDR1 SGHVS, CDR2 FNYEAQ. Losses at the gene ends were 5 bases for V and 2 bases for J; bases not matched to a gene: 3.

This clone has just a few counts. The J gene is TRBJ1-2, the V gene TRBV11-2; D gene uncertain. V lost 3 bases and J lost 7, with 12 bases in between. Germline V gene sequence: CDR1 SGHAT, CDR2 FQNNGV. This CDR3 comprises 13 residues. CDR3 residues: CASSLGGLGGYTF. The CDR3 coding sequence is TGTGCCAGCAGCTTGGGAGGACTAGGTGGCTACACCTTC.

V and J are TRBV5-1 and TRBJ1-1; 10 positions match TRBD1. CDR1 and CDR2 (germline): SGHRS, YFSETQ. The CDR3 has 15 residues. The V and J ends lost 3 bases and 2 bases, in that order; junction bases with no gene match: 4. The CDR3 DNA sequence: TGCGCCAGCAGCTCCGGACAGGGGGGCAACACTGAAGCTTTCTTT. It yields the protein CASSSGQGGNTEAFF.